Listed here is a single T cell receptor (beta chain). Its antigen is still unknown. The source of the sample is a study of OX40 agonist ivuxolimab in advanced cancers. Study background: Head and neck, renal cell, melanoma or hepatocellular carcinoma were the cancers that dose-escalation patients had. Two cutaneous melanoma patients and one hepatocellular carcinoma patient, three in all, had partial responses.

Sequencing was performed with immunoSEQ multiplex PCR; in TCRdb, only in-frame clones are kept and a portion is missing. The table includes 60,000 to 65,000 clones, about 91% detected once. CDR3 length: 16 amino acids. Per germline, CDR1 SGHVS and CDR2 FNYEAQ. The ends lost 5 bases at V and 8 bases at J; junction bases unmatched: 8. Drawing of blood for sampling happened at baseline, at cycle 4 day 1, and at cycle 7 day 1. Study-level findings and limits: Among T cells, CD8+ cells averaged more expanded clones than CD4+ cells.

Specimen: CD4+ or CD8+ T cells sorted from blood, collected in a trial of the OX40 agonist ivuxolimab. This TCR derives from an adult with an advanced solid tumor such as melanoma, head and neck, liver or kidney cancer. The chain is built from TRBV7-6 and TRBJ2-1, with TRBD2 matching 14 bases. CDR3 in amino acids: CASSHPGLAGVDEQFF. In DNA, the CDR3 is TGTGCCAGCAGCCACCCGGGACTAGCGGGAGTGGATGAGCAGTTCTTC.